This T cell receptor beta chain was sequenced for a study of T cells after yellow fever vaccination. Notes on the study in general: A large majority of primary-vaccination clones showed up again after the booster (around 96% CD4, almost 90% CD8). Contamination of FACS-sorted repertoires by abundant clonotypes from the bulk population could occur.

With respect to this clonotype: Its matching antigen is unknown.

This CDR3 has 14 residues. In germline, CDR1 is SGHRS, CDR2 YFSETQ. Deletions cut 0 bases from V and 15 bases from J, with 19 bases between. TCRdb re-called the 5' RACE reads through MiXCR, storing one row per CDR3 protein. The sample records a few hundred thousand distinct CDR3 sequences, around 17% being singletons. This receptor was taken from a man between 18 and 35 years old who received the YFV17D yellow fever vaccine. The sample here was PBMCs, taken 5 days after the first yellow fever vaccination. The J gene is TRBJ2-1, the V gene TRBV5-1; weak D call: TRBD1 (6 bases). CDR3 sequence reads: CASSLAVRGFKPFF. DNA for the CDR3: TGCGCCAGCAGCTTGGCTGTCAGGGGTTTTAAGCCGTTCTTC.